A single sample is the source of the 18 T cell receptor beta chains below, sequenced in a study of control samples from healthy donors and cancer patients. Generated by immunoSEQ multiplex PCR, the TCRdb table keeps only in-frame clones and is missing some. The repertoire holds about 70,000 clones, around 93% seen once, with more than 2.5% in the top ten. The sample was blood. These TCRs come from a woman aged 30 to 39 in good health.

This clone appeared a single time. The chain carries TRBV4-2 and TRBJ1-2; the D gene is possibly TRBD1 (5 bases). The length of the CDR3 is 15 residues. Germline lookup yields CDR1 LGHNA and CDR2 YNFKEQ. The V gene lost 1 base and the J gene lost 3 bases, with 12 bases spanning the gap. In DNA form, the CDR3 reads TGTGCCAGCAGCCAAGGACCCCGGGACGACTATGGCTACACCTTC. As protein: CASSQGPRDDYGYTF.

The chain links TRBV19 to TRBJ2-1; 7 nucleotides agree with TRBD2. Germline V gene data show CDR1 as LNHDA and CDR2 as SQIVND (reference sequence). V dropped 9 bases and J dropped 4; count of bases not matched to a gene: 12. The CDR3 totals 15 residues. For the CDR3, the DNA is TGTGCCAGCTCCAGCGGGACCCTTGGGTACAATGAGCAGTTCTTC. Translated: CASSSGTLGYNEQFF.

V and J are TRBV20-1 and TRBJ2-4; a possible D gene is TRBD2 (6 bases). Trimming cost V 2 bases and J 12 bases, with 8 bases left between them. This CDR3 has 10 amino acids. In germline, CDR1 is DFQATT, CDR2 SNEGSKA (reference sequence). CDR3: CSARKEGQYF. The CDR3 nucleotides are TGCAGTGCTAGAAAGGAGGGTCAGTACTTC.

The chain carries TRBV3-1 (or the pseudogene TRBV3-2) and TRBJ1-5; TRBD1 matches 10 bases. Germline V gives CDR1 LGHDT, CDR2 YNNKEL (reference sequence). V lost 5 bases and J lost 8; bases outside the gene matches: 9. The CDR3 loop spans 15 amino acids. The chain's CDR3 is CASSDGTGVGEPQHF. The CDR3 DNA is TGTGCCAGCAGCGACGGGACAGGGGTGGGTGAGCCCCAGCATTTT.

J is TRBJ1-2 and V is TRBV27; D unresolved. Looked up from germline, CDR1 is MNHEY and CDR2 is SMNVEV (reference sequence). The CDR3 loop spans 13 amino acids. Trimming cost V 5 bases and J 1 base, with 8 bases left between them. As DNA, the CDR3 is TGTGCCAGCAGTATCACAATTAACTATGGCTACACCTTC. The encoded protein is CASSITINYGYTF.

The rearrangement uses TRBV5-5 and TRBJ1-6; unclear D gene. CDR1 is SGHKS, CDR2 YYEKEE, per germline (reference sequence). This CDR3 region has 11 residues. Trimming took 4 bases from V and 6 from J, leaving 2 bases between them. CDR3 protein: CASSLNSPLHF. The CDR3 nucleotides are TGTGCCAGCAGCCTTAATTCACCCCTCCACTTT.

V is TRBV19 and J is TRBJ2-2; D is ambiguous. The V end was cut by 6 bases, the J end by 0 bases, with 5 bases between. Germline loops: CDR1 LNHDA, CDR2 SQIVND (reference sequence). This CDR3 has 13 residues. The CDR3 reads CASRVANTGELFF. In DNA, the CDR3 is TGTGCCAGTAGAGTGGCGAACACCGGGGAGCTGTTTTTT.

This chain connects TRBV6-5 to TRBJ2-3; tentative D call: TRBD2 (6 bases). There are 14 residues in the CDR3. Trimming pared 6 bases from V and 2 bases from J, leaving 12 bases between. CDR1 is MNHEY and CDR2 is SVGAGI in the germline V gene. The CDR3 spells CASSIRLDTDTQYF. CDR3 nucleotides: TGTGCCAGCAGCATAAGACTAGACACAGATACGCAGTATTTT.

The CDR3 sequence: CARTTGGGARKQFF. CDR3 in DNA: TGTGCCCGCACCACGGGGGGGGGTGCGCGAAAGCAGTTCTTC. The chain couples TRBV6-6 to TRBJ2-1, with 8 nucleotides matching TRBD2. The ends lost 11 bases at V and 11 bases at J; junction bases unmatched: 17. The germline V gene encodes CDR1 MNHNY and CDR2 SVGAGI (reference sequence). This CDR3 has 14 amino acids.

The gene calls are TRBV11-3 and TRBJ2-5, with 13 bases lining up with TRBD2. V lost 5 bases, J lost 4 bases, and 4 bases stayed unmatched. Germline V gene sequence: CDR1 SGHNT, CDR2 YENEEA. CDR3 length equals 15 residues. As DNA, the CDR3 is TGTGCCAGCAGCCCGGGACTAGCGGGGATAGAGACCCAGTACTTC. Protein sequence: CASSPGLAGIETQYF.

The V call is TRBV5-4, the J call TRBJ1-3; no clear D gene. Germline values: CDR1 SGHNT, CDR2 YYREEE (reference sequence). The CDR3 is 16 amino acids. V was clipped by 6 bases and J by 0 bases, with 16 bases between them. CDR3 sequence: CASTPTPLVSGNTIYF. The DNA for the CDR3 is TGTGCCAGCACCCCAACACCACTGGTCTCTGGAAACACCATATATTTT. The whole variable domain, remainder taken from reference TRBV5-4 and TRBJ1-3, is ETGVTQSPTHLIKTRGQQVTLRCSSQSGHNTVSWYQQALGQGPQFIFQYYREEENGRGNFPPRFSGLQFPNYSSELNVNALELDDSALYLCASTPTPLVSGNTIYFGEGSWLTVV.

The chain recombines TRBV6-1 with TRBJ1-2; D uncertain. Looked up from germline, CDR1 is MNHNS and CDR2 is SASEGT. The CDR3 length is 14 residues. The V and J ends lost 1 base and 4 bases respectively, with 10 bases between them. Written as DNA, the CDR3 is TGTGCCAGCAGTGAAGACCAGGCCAGCTATGGCTACACCTTC. Residues: CASSEDQASYGYTF.

The chain uses TRBV7-8 and TRBJ1-3; D gene unclear. Trimming left V 5 bases short and J 0 bases short, with 8 bases between. CDR1 and CDR2 (germline): SGHVS, FQNEAQ. The CDR3 contains 14 residues. CDR3: CASSPQSSGNTIYF. The CDR3 region has the DNA TGTGCCAGCAGCCCACAGAGCTCTGGAAACACCATATATTTT.

The chain recombines TRBV14 with TRBJ1-6; 11 nucleotides match TRBD1. J gave up 4 bases and V 4 bases, and 9 bases lay outside the gene matches. This CDR3 has 18 residues. CDR1 SGHDN and CDR2 FVKESK come from the germline V gene. This CDR3 reads CASSPGQGARKYNSPLHF. In DNA, the CDR3 is TGTGCCAGCAGCCCCGGACAGGGGGCGAGGAAATATAATTCACCCCTCCACTTT. Using reference TRBV14 and TRBJ1-6 for the parts outside the CDR3, the full variable domain is EAGVTQFPSHSVIEKGQTVTLRCDPISGHDNLYWYRRVMGKEIKFLLHFVKESKQDESGMPNNRFLAERTGGTYSTLKVQPAELEDSGVYFCASSPGQGARKYNSPLHFGNGTRLTVT.

The V and J genes are TRBV28 and TRBJ1-2, with 7 bases matching TRBD1. In germline, CDR1 is MDHEN, CDR2 SYDVKM. Unmatched junction bases numbered 7, after V lost 6 bases and J lost 0 bases. This CDR3 spans 15 amino acids. CDR3 loop: CASRSQGLTNYGYTF. In DNA, the CDR3 is TGTGCCAGCAGATCACAGGGGCTAACTAACTATGGCTACACCTTC.

This chain connects TRBV4-1 to TRBJ1-3, with 7 bases lining up with TRBD1. CDR1 and CDR2 (germline): MGHRA, YSYEKL. CDR3 length equals 18 residues. V was pared by 6 bases and J by 4 bases, with 18 bases of the junction left unmatched. The DNA of the CDR3 is TGCGCCAGCAGGCAATACGTCCCGGGACAGACGAAAGGAAACACCATATATTTT. It translates to CASRQYVPGQTKGNTIYF.

The chain has TRBV7-9 and TRBJ2-2; 7 bases agree with TRBD2. CDR1 SEHNR and CDR2 FQNEAQ come from the germline V gene (reference sequence). V gave up 3 bases and J gave up 6 bases; unmatched junction bases: 4. This CDR3 spans 14 amino acids. The CDR3 here is CASSLGREAGELFF. The CDR3 bases are TGTGCCAGCAGCTTGGGGAGGGAAGCCGGGGAGCTGTTTTTT.

The rearrangement uses TRBV5-1 and TRBJ2-7; 13 bases are a match to TRBD2. Looked up from germline, CDR1 is SGHRS and CDR2 is YFSETQ. V lost 4 bases, J lost 4 bases, and 8 bases stayed unmatched. This CDR3 has 16 amino acids. CDR3 loop: CASSPSLAGGPYEQYF. CDR3 coding DNA: TGCGCCAGCAGCCCGTCACTAGCGGGGGGGCCTTACGAGCAGTACTTC.